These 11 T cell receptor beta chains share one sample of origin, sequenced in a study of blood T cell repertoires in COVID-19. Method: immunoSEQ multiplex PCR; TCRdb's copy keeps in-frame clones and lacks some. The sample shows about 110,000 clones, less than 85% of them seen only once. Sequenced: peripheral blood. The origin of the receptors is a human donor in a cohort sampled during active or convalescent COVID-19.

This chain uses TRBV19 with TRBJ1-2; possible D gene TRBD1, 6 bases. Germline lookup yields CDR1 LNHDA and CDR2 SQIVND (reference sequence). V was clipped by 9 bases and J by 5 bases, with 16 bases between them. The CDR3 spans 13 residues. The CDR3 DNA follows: TGTGCCAGCGACCCCGGACAGAGATATGGCTACACCTTC. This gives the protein CASDPGQRYGYTF.

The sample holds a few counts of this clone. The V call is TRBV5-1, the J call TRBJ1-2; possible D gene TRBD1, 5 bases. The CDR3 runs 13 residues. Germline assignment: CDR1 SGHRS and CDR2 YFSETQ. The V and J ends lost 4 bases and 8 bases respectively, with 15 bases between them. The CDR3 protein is CASSLGGEYGYTF. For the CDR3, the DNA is TGCGCCAGCAGCCTCGGAGGGGAGTACGGCTACACCTTC.

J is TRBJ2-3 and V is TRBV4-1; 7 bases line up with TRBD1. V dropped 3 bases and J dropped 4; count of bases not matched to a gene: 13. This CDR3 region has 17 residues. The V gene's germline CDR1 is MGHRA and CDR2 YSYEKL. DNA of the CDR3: TGCGCCAGCAGCCAGCTGGACAGGAGTCCGGGTGCAGATACGCAGTATTTT. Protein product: CASSQLDRSPGADTQYF.

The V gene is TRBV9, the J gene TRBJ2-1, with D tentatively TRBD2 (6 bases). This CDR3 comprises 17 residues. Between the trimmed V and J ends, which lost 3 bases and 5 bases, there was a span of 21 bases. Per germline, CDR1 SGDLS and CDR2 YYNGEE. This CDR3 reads CASSGGMLASAHNEQFF. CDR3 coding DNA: TGTGCCAGCAGCGGGGGGATGTTGGCTAGCGCCCACAATGAGCAGTTCTTC. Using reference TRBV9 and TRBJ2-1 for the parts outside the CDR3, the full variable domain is DSGVTQTPKHLITATGQRVTLRCSPRSGDLSVYWYQQSLDQGLQFLIQYYNGEERAKGNILERFSAQQFPDLHSELNLSSLELGDSALYFCASSGGMLASAHNEQFFGPGTRLTVL.

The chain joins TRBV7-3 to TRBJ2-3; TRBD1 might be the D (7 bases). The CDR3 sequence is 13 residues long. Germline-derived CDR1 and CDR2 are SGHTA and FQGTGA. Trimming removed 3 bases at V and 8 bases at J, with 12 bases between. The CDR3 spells CASSFGTAGTQYF. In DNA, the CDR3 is TGTGCCAGCAGCTTCGGGACAGCGGGTACGCAGTATTTT.

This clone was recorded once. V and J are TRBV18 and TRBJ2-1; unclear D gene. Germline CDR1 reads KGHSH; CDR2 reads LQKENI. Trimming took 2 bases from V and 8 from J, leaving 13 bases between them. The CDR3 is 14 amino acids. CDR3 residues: CASSPNLGRDEQFF. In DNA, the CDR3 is TGTGCCAGCTCACCAAATCTGGGTCGGGATGAGCAGTTCTTC.

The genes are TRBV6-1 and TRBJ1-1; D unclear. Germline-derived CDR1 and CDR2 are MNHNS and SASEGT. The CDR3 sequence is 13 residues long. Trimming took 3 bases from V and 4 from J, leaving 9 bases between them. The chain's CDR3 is CASSDGRLTEAFF. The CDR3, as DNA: TGTGCCAGCAGTGACGGCAGACTCACTGAAGCTTTCTTT.

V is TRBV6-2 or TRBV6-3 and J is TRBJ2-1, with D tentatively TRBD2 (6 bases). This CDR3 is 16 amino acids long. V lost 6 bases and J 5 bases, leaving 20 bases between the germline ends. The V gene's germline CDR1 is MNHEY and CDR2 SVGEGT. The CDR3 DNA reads TGTGCCAGCAGCCGACGGTCGGGTAGCGGAGACAATGAGCAGTTCTTC. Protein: CASSRRSGSGDNEQFF.

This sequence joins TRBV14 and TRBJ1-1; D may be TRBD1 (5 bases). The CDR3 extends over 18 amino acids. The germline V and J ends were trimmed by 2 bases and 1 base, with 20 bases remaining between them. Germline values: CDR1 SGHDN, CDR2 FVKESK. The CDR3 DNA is TGTGCCAGCAGCCAACGGGGAGGGACTTTCACTCGGAACACTGAAGCTTTCTTT. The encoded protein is CASSQRGGTFTRNTEAFF.

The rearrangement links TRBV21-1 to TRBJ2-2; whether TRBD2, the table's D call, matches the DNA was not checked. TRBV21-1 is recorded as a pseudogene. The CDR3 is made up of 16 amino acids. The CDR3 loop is CASSSKPPSDTGELFF. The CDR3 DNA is TGTGCCAGCAGCAGTAAACCCCCTTCGGACACCGGGGAGCTGTTTTTT.

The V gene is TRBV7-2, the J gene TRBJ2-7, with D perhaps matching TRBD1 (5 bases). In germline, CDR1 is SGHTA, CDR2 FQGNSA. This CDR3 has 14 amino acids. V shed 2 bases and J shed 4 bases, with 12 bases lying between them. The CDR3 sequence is CASSLTGDGYEQYF. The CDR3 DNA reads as TGTGCCAGCAGCTTAACAGGCGACGGATACGAGCAGTACTTC.